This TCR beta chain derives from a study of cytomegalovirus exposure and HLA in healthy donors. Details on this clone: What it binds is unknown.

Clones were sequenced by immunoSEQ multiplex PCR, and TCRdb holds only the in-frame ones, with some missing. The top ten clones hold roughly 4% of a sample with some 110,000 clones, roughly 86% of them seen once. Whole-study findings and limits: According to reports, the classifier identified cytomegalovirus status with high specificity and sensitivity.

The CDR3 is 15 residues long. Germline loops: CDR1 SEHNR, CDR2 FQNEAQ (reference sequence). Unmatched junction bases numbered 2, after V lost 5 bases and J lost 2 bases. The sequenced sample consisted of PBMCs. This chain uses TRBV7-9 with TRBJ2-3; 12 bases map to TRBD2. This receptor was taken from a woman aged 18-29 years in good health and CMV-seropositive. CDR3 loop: CASSPSGRDTDTQYF. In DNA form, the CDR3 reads TGTGCCAGCAGCCCTAGCGGGAGGGACACAGATACGCAGTATTTT.